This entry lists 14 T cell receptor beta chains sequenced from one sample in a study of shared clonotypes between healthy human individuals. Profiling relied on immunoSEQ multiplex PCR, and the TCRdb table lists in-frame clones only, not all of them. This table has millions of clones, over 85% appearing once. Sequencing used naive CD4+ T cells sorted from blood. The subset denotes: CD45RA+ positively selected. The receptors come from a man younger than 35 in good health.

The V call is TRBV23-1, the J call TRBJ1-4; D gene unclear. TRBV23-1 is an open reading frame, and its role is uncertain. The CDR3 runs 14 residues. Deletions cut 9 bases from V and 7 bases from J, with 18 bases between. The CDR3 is CARKVPGRTEKLFF. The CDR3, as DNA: TGCGCCAGAAAAGTTCCCGGGCGAACTGAAAAACTGTTTTTT.

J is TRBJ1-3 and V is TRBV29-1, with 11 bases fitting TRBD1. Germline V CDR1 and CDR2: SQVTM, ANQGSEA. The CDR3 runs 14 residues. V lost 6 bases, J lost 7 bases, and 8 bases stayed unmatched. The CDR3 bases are TGCAGCGTCACGAGGGGGACAGGGGGGAACACCATATATTTT. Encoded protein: CSVTRGTGGNTIYF.

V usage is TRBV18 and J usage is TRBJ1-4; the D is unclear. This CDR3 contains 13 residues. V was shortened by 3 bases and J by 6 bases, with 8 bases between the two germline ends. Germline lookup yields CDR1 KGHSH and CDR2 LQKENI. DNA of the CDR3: TGTGCCAGCTCACCGTCCGTAGATGAAAAACTGTTTTTT. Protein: CASSPSVDEKLFF.

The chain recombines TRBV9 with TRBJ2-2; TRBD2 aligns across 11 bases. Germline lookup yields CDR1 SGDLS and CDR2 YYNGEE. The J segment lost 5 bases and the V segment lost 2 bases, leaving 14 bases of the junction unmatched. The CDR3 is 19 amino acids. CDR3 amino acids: CASSVLPGLAGGWTGELFF. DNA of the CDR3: TGTGCCAGCAGCGTTCTGCCCGGTTTAGCGGGGGGGTGGACCGGGGAGCTGTTTTTT.

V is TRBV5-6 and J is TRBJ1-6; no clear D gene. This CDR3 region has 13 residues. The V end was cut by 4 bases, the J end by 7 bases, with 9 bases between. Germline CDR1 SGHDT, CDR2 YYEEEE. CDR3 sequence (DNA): TGTGCCAGCAGCCCGGACGGAAATTCACCCCTCCACTTT. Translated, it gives CASSPDGNSPLHF.

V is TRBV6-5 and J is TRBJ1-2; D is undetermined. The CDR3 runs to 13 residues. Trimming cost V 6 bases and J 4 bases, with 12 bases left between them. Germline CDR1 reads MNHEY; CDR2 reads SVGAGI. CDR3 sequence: CASRTKVTYGYTF. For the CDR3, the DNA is TGTGCCAGCAGGACAAAGGTGACCTATGGCTACACCTTC.

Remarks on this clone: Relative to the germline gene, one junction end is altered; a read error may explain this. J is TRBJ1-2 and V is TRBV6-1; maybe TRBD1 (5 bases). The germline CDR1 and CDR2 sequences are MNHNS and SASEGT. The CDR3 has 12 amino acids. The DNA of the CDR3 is TGTGCCAGCAGTGAGGGGGACCGGAGCACCTTCTTC. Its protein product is CASSEGDRSTFF.

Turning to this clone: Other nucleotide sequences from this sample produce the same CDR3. The CDR3 reads CASSQEWSTDTQYF. The CDR3 nucleotides are TGCGCCAGCAGCCAAGAGTGGAGCACAGATACGCAGTATTTT. This sequence joins TRBV4-1 and TRBJ2-3; D not certain. This CDR3 spans 14 amino acids. V was shortened by 0 bases and J by 0 bases, with 4 bases between the two germline ends. Germline V lookup: CDR1 MGHRA, CDR2 YSYEKL.

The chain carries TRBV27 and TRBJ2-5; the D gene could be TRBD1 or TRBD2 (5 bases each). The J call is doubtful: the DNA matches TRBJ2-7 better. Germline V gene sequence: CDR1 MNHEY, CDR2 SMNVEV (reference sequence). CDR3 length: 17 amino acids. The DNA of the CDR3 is TGTGCCAGCAGTTTACGGGCACAAGGTTTGGGGGCCTACGAGCAGTACTTC. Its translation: CASSLRAQGLGAYEQYF.

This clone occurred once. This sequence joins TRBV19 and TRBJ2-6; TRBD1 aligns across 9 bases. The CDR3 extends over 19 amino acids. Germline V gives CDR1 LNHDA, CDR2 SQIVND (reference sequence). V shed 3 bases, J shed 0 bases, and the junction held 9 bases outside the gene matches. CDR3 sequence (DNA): TGTGCCAGTAGTATCCCCGGACAGGGGATTATCTCTGGGGCCAACGTCCTGACTTTC. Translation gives CASSIPGQGIISGANVLTF.

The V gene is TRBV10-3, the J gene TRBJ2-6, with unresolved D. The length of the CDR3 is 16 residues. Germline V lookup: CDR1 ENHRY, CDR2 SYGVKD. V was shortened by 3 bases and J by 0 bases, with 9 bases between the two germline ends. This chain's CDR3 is CAISEAWASGANVLTF. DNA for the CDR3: TGTGCCATCAGTGAAGCGTGGGCCTCTGGGGCCAACGTCCTGACTTTC.

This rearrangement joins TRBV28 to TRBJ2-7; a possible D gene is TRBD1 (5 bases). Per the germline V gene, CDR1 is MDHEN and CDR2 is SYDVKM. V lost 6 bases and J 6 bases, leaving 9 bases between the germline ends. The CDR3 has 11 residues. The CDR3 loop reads CASSQGVEQYF. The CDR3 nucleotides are TGTGCCAGCAGCCAGGGTGTCGAGCAGTACTTC. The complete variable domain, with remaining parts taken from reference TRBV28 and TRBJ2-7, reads DVKVTQSSRYLVKRTGEKVFLECVQDMDHENMFWYRQDPGLGLRLIYFSYDVKMKEKGDIPEGYSVSREKKERFSLILESASTNQTSMYLCASSQGVEQYFGPGTRLTVT.

CDR3 sequence (DNA): TGTGCCAGCAGCTTGGCCCAAGGGGTGTTCGCGAACTATGGCTACACCTTC. Residues: CASSLAQGVFANYGYTF. The chain is built from TRBV5-4 and TRBJ1-2; possibly TRBD1 for D (5 bases). The CDR3 is 17 residues long. From germline, CDR1 is SGHNT and CDR2 YYREEE (reference sequence). Deletions cut 0 bases from V and 2 bases from J, with 17 bases between.

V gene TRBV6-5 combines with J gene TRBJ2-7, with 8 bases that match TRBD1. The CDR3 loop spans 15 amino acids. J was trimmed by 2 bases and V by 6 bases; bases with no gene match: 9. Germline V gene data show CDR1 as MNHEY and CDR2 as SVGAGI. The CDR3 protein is CASSLDGQGPYEQYF. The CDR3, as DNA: TGTGCCAGCAGCCTTGATGGACAGGGACCCTACGAGCAGTACTTC.